What follows describes a single T cell receptor (beta chain). Its matching antigen is unknown. Germline and junction disagree at one end, which may indicate a read error. Together with a sample-barcoded 5' primer, a J-beta primer mix was included in a second PCR lasting about 6 to 11 cycles. TCRdb re-derived calls from the 5' RACE reads in MiXCR, one entry per CDR3 protein. The repertoire holds hundreds of thousands of distinct CDR3 sequences, around two fifths seen once, with around 32% in the top ten. The CDR3 spans 16 residues. CDR1 and CDR2 (germline): MNHNY, SVGAGI (reference sequence). This entry belongs to a study of blood T cells in healthy people across ages. Study findings and constraints: Significant beta diversity loss was already apparent by age approximately 38, declining roughly linearly.

This TCR was recovered from a man of 80 years or more in good health. Specimen: blood. This chain uses TRBV6-6 with TRBJ2-5; possible D gene TRBD2, 5 bases. CDR3 sequence reads: CGSSYSTTPSSETQYF. The CDR3 coding sequence is TGTGGCAGCAGTTACTCGACTACACCCTCATCAGAGACCCAGTACTTC.